The TCR beta chain described here comes from a study of OX40 agonist ivuxolimab in advanced cancers. Study-wide context: An anti-OX40 (CD134) antibody with agonistic activity, ivuxolimab, was administered to patients.

Comments on this clone: The antigen remains undetermined.

Study outcomes and limitations: Expanded clones were, on average, more numerous in CD8+ T cells than in CD4+.

TCRdb keeps only in-frame clones here, not all; method: immunoSEQ multiplex PCR. The table has 44,000 or so clones, roughly 93% seen once. The CDR3 contains 15 residues. V shed 7 bases, J shed 0 bases, and the junction held 6 bases outside the gene matches. Germline assignment: CDR1 SGHRS and CDR2 YFSETQ. The receptor was derived from an adult with an advanced solid tumor such as melanoma, head and neck, liver or kidney cancer. The starting material was CD4+ or CD8+ T cells sorted from blood, obtained in a trial of the OX40 agonist ivuxolimab. J is TRBJ2-1 and V is TRBV5-1, with TRBD1 matching 8 bases. The CDR3 sequence: CASFTGGSSYNEQFF. The CDR3, as DNA: TGCGCCAGCTTTACAGGGGGGTCCTCCTACAATGAGCAGTTCTTC. The complete variable domain, with remaining parts taken from reference TRBV5-1 and TRBJ2-1, reads KAGVTQTPRYLIKTRGQQVTLSCSPISGHRSVSWYQQTPGQGLQFLFEYFSETQRNKGNFPGRFSGRQFSNSRSEMNVSTLELGDSALYLCASFTGGSSYNEQFFGPGTRLTVL.